This T cell receptor (beta chain) was sequenced for a study of PD-L1 blockade in urothelial cancer (dated by TCRdb to about 2017). About the investigation overall: All patients started therapy at some point between 2014 and 2016 and received atezolizumab 1,200 mg intravenously every 3 weeks. About nine tenths of the roughly 30 patients were males with bladder-origin urothelial cancer, and about 65% of the 29 reported a prior smoking history. An ECOG performance status of 0 or 1 was recorded for the patients, and 0 to 3 prior chemotherapy regimens had been received by the patients. Blood samples were analyzed 3 weeks after the start of treatment (second dose) and 6 weeks after the start of treatment. Blood samples gave median yields of around 150,000 T cells and 80,000 or so unique TCRs, along with a median clonality of roughly 0.08. The study, an exploratory multi-omic analysis, examined somatic, immune and clinical correlates of response to PD-L1 blockade with atezolizumab in urothelial cancer. Pretreatment tumor samples, along with matched peripheral blood collected serially before and after atezolizumab treatment, underwent TCR sequencing. Durable clinical benefit was defined as progression-free survival longer than 6 months, and TCR features were also tested against progression-free and overall survival. In the same patients who had TCR sequencing, pretreatment tumors also underwent whole exome sequencing and RNA sequencing. Roughly nine patients achieved durable clinical benefit and approximately 20 did not. Approximately 30 patients had pretreatment blood TCR-seq, approximately 24 had at least one posttreatment blood collection, and approximately 24 had tumor TCR-seq. The study at large found these results: Because the sample size was small (n ≈ 30) and many exploratory analyses were performed, the results are intended to be hypothesis-generating. Greater expansion of tumor-associated TCR clones in peripheral blood 3 weeks after the start of treatment was observed in patients with durable benefit (n ≈ 22, p = 0.022). Improved progression-free and overall survival was associated with having pretreatment peripheral blood TCR clonality below the median.

A total of around 30 patients with locally advanced or metastatic urothelial carcinoma, treated at Memorial Sloan Kettering on a trial protocol, made up the cohort. Peripheral blood mononuclear cells were collected pretreatment and during treatment, at between 1 and 8 total time points per patient. The Qiagen DNeasy Blood extraction kit was used to purify genomic DNA from total PBMCs and from tumor samples. PBMCs were collected pretreatment and during treatment and were isolated and stored as previously described. To estimate absolute template abundance from read counts, synthetic TCR analog templates were spiked into each PCR. The immunoSEQ assay used bias-controlled V and J gene primers to amplify TCRbeta CDR3 regions from genomic DNA. Sequencing of rearranged TCRbeta segments was performed at approximately 20X coverage. Per the authors' processing: Sequencing errors were corrected by clustering and CDR3s were annotated against IMGT to assign V, D and J genes. Out-of-frame and stop-codon sequences were excluded, and only productive TCRbeta rearrangements were used in downstream analyses. Clonality was calculated as one minus the Shannon entropy normalized by the log of the number of unique productive sequences. Fisher's exact test with Benjamini-Hochberg correction, using a cutoff of adjusted p below 0.01, was how clones that differed between time points or between blood and tumor were identified. The clones in this table, taken by TCRdb from immuneACCESS, are in-frame only. Not every clone is retained; where verified, under half of the shortfall comes from an unresolved V gene, and the cause of the rest is unknown. That table furnishes V, J and clone size, whereas the DNA furnished D and trimming. The sample records just over 50,000 clones, around 87% of which are singletons. In total, the top ten clones hold 16% of the sample.

As encoded in the germline V gene, CDR1 is ENHRY while CDR2 is SYGVKD. V is shortened by 2 bases, J by 2 bases, and the region joining them spans 10 bases. There are 14 amino acids in the CDR3, from cysteine to phenylalanine inclusive. The read is trimmed to its CDR3 DNA, 42 bases read in frame from base 1. Comment on this clone: Its antigen is still unknown. The sample holds no much larger clone one base away, and base qualities are not on file.

The source is a man aged 55 to 70 with urothelial cancer. The input for sequencing was PBMCs, taken around atezolizumab (anti-PD-L1) treatment. This chain is built from TRBV10-3 and TRBJ2-7; tentative D gene TRBD1, with 5 bases matching. The nucleotide sequence reads as follows: TGTGCCATCAGTGAGACCCAGGGTACCTACGAGCAGTACTTC. Translated, it gives CAISETQGTYEQYF.